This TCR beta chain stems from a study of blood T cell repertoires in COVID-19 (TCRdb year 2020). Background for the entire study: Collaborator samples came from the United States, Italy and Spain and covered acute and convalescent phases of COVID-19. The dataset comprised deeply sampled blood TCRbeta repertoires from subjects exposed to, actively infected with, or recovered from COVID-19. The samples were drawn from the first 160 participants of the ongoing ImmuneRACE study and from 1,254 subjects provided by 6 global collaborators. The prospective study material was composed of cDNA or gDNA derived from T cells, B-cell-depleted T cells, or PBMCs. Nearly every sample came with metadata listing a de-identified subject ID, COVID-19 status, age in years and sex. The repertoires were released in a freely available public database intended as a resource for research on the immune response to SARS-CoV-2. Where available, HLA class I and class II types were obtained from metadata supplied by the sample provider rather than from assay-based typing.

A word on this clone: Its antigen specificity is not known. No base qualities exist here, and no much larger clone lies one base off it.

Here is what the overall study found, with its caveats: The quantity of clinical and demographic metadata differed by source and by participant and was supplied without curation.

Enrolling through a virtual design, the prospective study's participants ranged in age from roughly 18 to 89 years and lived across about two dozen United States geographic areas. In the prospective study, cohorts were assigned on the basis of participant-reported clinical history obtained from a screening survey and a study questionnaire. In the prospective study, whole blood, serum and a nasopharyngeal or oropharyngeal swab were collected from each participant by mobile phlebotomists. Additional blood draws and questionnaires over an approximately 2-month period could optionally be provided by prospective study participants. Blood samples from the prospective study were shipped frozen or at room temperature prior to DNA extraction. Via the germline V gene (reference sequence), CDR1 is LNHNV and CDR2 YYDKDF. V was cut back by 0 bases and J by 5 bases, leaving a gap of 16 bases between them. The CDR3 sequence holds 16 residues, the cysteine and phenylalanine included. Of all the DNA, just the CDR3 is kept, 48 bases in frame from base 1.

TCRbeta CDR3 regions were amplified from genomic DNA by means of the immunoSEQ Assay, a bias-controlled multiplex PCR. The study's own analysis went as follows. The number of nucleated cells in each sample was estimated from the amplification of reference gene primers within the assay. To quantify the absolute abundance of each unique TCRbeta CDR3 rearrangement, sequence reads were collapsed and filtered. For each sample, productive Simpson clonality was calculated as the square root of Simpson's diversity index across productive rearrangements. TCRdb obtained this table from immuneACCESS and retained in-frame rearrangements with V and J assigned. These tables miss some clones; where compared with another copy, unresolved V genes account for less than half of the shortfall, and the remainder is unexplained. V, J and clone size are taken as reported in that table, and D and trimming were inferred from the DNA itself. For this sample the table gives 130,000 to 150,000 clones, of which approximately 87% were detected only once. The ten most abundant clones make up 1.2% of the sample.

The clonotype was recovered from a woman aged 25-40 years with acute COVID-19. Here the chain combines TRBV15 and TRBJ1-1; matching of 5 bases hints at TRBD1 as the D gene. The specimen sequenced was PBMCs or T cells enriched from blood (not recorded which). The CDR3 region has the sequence CATSRDMARRGTEAFF. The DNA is TGTGCCACCAGCAGAGATATGGCGCGTCGGGGGACTGAAGCTTTCTTT.